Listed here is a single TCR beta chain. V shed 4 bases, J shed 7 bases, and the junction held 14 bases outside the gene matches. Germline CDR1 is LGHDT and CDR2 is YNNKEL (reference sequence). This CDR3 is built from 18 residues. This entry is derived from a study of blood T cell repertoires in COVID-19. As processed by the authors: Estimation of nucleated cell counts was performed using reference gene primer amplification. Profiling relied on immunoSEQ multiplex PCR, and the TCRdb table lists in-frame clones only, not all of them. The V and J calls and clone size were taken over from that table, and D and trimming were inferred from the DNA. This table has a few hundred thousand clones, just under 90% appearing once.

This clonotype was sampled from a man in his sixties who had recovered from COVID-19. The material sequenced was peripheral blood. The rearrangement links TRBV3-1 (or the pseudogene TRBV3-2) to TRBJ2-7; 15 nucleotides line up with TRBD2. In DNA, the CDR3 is TGTGCCAGCAGCCGAGAAACCGGGACTAGCGGGGGGACTGGGGAGCAGTACTTC. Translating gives CASSRETGTSGGTGEQYF.